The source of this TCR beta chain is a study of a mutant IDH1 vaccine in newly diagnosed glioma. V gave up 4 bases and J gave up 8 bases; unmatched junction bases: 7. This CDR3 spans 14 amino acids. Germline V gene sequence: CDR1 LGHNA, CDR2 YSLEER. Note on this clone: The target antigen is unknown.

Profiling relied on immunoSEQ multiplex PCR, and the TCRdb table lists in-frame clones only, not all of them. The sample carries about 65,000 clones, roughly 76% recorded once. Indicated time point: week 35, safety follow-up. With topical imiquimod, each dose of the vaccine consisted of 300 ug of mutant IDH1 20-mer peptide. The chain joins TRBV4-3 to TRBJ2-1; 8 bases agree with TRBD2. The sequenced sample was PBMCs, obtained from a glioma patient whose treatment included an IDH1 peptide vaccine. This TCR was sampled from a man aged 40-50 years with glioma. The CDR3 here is CASSLWSGSYEQFF. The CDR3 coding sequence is TGCGCCAGCAGCCTCTGGAGCGGGAGCTATGAGCAGTTCTTC.